This paragraph covers one T cell receptor beta chain sequence. Its antigen is not known. Donors underwent one heparinised blood draw, around 120 mL on average. This record belongs to a study of beta chain features in type 1 diabetes. Study details: On cell yields, gender and age, patients and healthy donors were similar.

Study-wide results and limits: Within each of all four CD4+ subsets, Type 1 diabetes patients had TCRB CDR3s that were moderately but significantly shorter. Insertions were fewer and deletions more numerous at VDJ junctions in type 1 diabetes patients.

Sequenced material consisted of expressed TCRB transcripts (all of the isolated RNA was reverse transcribed). This table comes from immunoSEQ multiplex PCR, and its TCRdb copy is limited to in-frame clones, with some not included. The sample comprises some 700,000 clones, around an eighth of which are singletons, and 0.02% to 0.025% rests with the top ten. Sequenced sample: naive CD4+ T cells from blood. This receptor was taken from a man between 18 and 29 years old with type 1 diabetes.

In DNA form, the CDR3 reads TGTGCCTCGGGACTAGCAAATGAGCAGTTCTTC. Its protein is CASGLANEQFF. This chain connects TRBV30 to TRBJ2-1, with 9 nucleotides matching TRBD2. CDR3 size: 11 residues. The V gene's germline CDR1 is GTSNPN and CDR2 SVGIG (reference sequence). After removal of 7 bases from V and 7 bases from J, the junction contained 2 bases not matched to a gene.